Sequencing of this T cell receptor (beta chain) was carried out in a study of cytomegalovirus exposure and HLA in healthy donors. Study at large: A subsequent analysis reported that the roughly 130 validation repertoires were produced on the same platform that had also been used for the roughly 700 first-cohort repertoires.

As to this clone: Its specificity is unknown. One junction end disagrees with the germline gene, perhaps due to a read error.

The assay was immunoSEQ multiplex PCR, and TCRdb's table has in-frame clones only and misses some. The sample has 150,000 to 200,000 clones, 84% seen once. Germline loops: CDR1 LGHNA, CDR2 YNFKEQ. CDR3 size: 16 residues. Among the roughly 120 subjects of the validation cohort, separate from the roughly 700-subject first cohort, were the donors. Study-level results: Some TCR beta chains (around 160 of them) were listed as cytomegalovirus-associated.

This TCR was recovered from a young man in good health and CMV-seropositive. The chain uses TRBV4-2 and TRBJ2-3, with D possibly being TRBD2 (5 bases). The sequenced sample consisted of PBMCs. The CDR3 nucleotides are TGTGCCAGCAGCCAAGAACTAGACCCTAGCACAGATACGCAGTGTTTT. Its protein product is CASSQELDPSTDTQCF.